The 2 T cell receptor beta chains presented below share a single source sample, sequenced in a study of cytomegalovirus exposure and HLA in healthy donors. The PCR was carried out with 60 Vbeta primers and 13 Jbeta primers. Assay used: immunoSEQ multiplex PCR; TCRdb lists only in-frame clones, some missing. The sample records under 250,000 clones, approximately 80% being singletons. Material for sequencing was PBMCs. The receptors originated from a woman aged 55-69 years in good health and CMV-seropositive.

V usage is TRBV29-1 and J usage is TRBJ2-7, with D perhaps matching TRBD2 (5 bases). The ends were cut back, 1 base at V and 5 bases at J, with 9 bases in the middle. Per germline, CDR1 SQVTM and CDR2 ANQGSEA. This CDR3 is built from 12 residues. CDR3 nucleotide sequence: TGCAGCGTTGAAGCTTCCGGGAACGAGCAGTACTTC. It encodes CSVEASGNEQYF.

This clone was observed a handful of times. This chain links TRBV5-4 with TRBJ2-6; D is uncertain. Germline V gene lookup returns CDR1 SGHNT and CDR2 YYREEE (reference sequence). Trimming took 4 bases from V and 1 from J, leaving 9 bases between them. This CDR3 comprises 15 residues. CDR3 amino acids: CASSLPNSGANVLTF. CDR3 DNA: TGTGCCAGCAGCCTACCCAATTCTGGGGCCAACGTCCTGACTTTC.